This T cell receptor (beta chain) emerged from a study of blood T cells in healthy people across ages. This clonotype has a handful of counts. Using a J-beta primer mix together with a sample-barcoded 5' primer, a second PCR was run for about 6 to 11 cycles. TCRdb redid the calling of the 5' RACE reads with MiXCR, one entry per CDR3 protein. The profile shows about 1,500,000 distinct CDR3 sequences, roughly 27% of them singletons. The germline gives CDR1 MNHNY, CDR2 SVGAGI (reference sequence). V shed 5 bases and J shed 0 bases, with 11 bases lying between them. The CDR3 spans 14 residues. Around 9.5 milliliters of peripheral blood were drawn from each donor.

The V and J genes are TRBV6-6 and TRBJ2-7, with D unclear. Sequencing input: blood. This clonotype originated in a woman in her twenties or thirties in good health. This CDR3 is CASSGVPGSYEQYF. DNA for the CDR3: TGTGCCAGCAGTGGAGTCCCAGGCTCCTACGAGCAGTACTTC.